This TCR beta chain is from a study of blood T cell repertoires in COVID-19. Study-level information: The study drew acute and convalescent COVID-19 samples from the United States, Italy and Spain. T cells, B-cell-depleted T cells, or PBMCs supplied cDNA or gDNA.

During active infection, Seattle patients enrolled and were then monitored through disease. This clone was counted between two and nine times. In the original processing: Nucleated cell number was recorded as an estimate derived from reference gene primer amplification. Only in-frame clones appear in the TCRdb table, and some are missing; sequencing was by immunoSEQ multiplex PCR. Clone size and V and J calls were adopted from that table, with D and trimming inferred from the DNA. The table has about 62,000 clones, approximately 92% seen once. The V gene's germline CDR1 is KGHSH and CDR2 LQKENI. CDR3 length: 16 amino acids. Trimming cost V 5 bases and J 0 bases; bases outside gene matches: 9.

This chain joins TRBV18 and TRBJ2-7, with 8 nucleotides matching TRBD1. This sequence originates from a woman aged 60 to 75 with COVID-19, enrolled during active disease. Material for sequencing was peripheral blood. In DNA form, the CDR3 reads TGTGCCAGCTCAAATCCGGGACAGGCGCTCTCCTACGAGCAGTACTTC. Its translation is CASSNPGQALSYEQYF.